Reported below is one T cell receptor beta chain. Its antigen remains unidentified. The entry originates in a study of cytomegalovirus exposure and HLA in healthy donors. The study ran its PCR with 60 Vbeta and 13 Jbeta primers. Using immunoSEQ multiplex PCR, the repertoire was profiled, and TCRdb retains in-frame clones only, with some absent. The sample contains 55,000 to 65,000 clones, 70% to 75% of which appear only once. Unrecorded immune exposures were likely, despite nominal health at sampling. Points from the study as a whole: The classifier was said to identify cytomegalovirus status with high specificity and sensitivity.

Trimming pared 6 bases from V and 2 bases from J, leaving 16 bases between. From germline, CDR1 is LNHDA and CDR2 SQIVND (reference sequence). This CDR3 region has 15 residues. Material for sequencing was PBMCs. This TCR came from a man aged 25-45 years in good health and CMV-seropositive. This chain uses TRBV19 with TRBJ1-2; possible D gene TRBD1, 6 bases. The CDR3 bases are TGTGCCAGTAGGTCCTCGGACAGACCCAACTATGGCTACACCTTC. Translating it yields CASRSSDRPNYGYTF.